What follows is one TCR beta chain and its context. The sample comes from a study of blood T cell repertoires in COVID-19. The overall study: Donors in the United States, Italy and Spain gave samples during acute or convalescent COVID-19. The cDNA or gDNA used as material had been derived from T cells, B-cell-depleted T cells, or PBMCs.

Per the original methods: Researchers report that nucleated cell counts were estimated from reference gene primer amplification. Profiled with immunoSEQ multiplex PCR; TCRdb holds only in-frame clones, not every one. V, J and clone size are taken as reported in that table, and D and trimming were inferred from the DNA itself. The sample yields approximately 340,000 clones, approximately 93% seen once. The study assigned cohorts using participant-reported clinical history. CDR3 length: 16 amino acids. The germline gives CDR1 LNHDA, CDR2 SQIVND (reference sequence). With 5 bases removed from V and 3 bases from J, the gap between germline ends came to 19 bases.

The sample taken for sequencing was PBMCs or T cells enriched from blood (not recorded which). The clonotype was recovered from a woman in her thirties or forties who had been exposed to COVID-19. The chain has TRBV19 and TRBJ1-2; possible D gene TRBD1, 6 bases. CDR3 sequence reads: CASSARQVQYYYGYTF. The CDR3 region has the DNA TGTGCCAGTAGTGCCCGACAGGTCCAATATTACTATGGCTACACCTTC.